This T cell receptor beta chain was sequenced for a study of OX40 agonist ivuxolimab in advanced cancers. Notes on the research overall: Ivuxolimab was an agonistic, fully human IgG2 monoclonal antibody directed against OX40 (CD134), a costimulatory receptor. Intravenous ivuxolimab was administered to patients every 2 weeks at six dose levels: 0.01, 0.1, 0.3, 1.5, 3 and 10 mg/kg. Of the roughly 50 dose-escalation patients, hepatocellular carcinoma was present in about 20, melanoma in approximately 15, renal cell carcinoma in 9 and head and neck cancer in 9. In the dose-escalation cohort, 70% to 85% of patients were male, and the mean age was 60 years with a range of roughly 20 to 85. Prior anti-PD-1, anti-PD-L1 or anti-CTLA-4 therapy was permitted, and 40% of dose-escalation patients had received checkpoint inhibitors. Three dose-escalation patients achieved partial responses, one with hepatocellular carcinoma and two with cutaneous melanoma. The purpose of peripheral TCRbeta sequencing was to test whether ivuxolimab changed TCR sequence diversity and led to clonal T-cell expansion. The paper covers the monotherapy dose-escalation part of the phase I ivuxolimab trial, which included N ≈ 50 patients.

What the authors observed across the whole study: Clonal expansion of both CD4+ and CD8+ blood T cells was observed from baseline to week 6 at doses 0.1 to 3.0 mg/kg. In the 0.1-3.0 mg/kg groups, partial responders were among the patients with the lowest normalized peripheral clonal expansion, particularly in CD8+ T cells. Antigen specificity was not determined for the clonally expanded peripheral T cells. After ivuxolimab, more expanded clones were found on average in CD8+ T cells than in CD4+ T cells. Low levels of normalized T-cell clonal expansion were also seen in some patients who did not respond.

For this clone: Its antigen target is currently unknown. No base-level quality is on record; no much larger clone is a single base apart.

V has 5 bases trimmed and J has 7 bases trimmed; junction bases matching no gene number 11. CDR1 LNHDA and CDR2 SQIVND are derived from the germline V gene (reference sequence). CDR3 length: 15 amino acids, cysteine to phenylalanine. CDR3 DNA is the only sequence kept; it has 45 bases, read in frame from the first base. The trial excluded patients who had a history of autoimmune disease or who were on systemic immunosuppression. In every dose cohort, peripheral blood was drawn for TCR sequencing at baseline, cycle 4 day 1, and cycle 7 day 1. Samples came from an open-label, multicenter, first-in-human phase I dose-escalation trial of ivuxolimab. Adults with locally advanced or metastatic head and neck squamous cell, hepatocellular, melanoma or renal cell carcinoma were enrolled in the trial. CD4+ and CD8+ T cells were sorted separately from peripheral blood before TCR sequencing. For sequencing of the TCRbeta CDR3 region, genomic DNA was extracted from the sorted cells. TCRbeta CDR3 regions were sequenced using the immunoSEQ Assay. Imported from immuneACCESS, the table was reduced by TCRdb to in-frame sequences with V and J called. These copies leave out some clones; in studies compared against another copy, an unresolved V gene accounts for under half, and the cause of the remainder is not known. In this sample the table shows 50,000 to 65,000 clones, approximately 80% of which occur a single time. Jointly, the top ten make up about 4.8% of the sample.

The chain links TRBV19 with TRBJ1-5; 7 nucleotides in the junction match TRBD1. The source material was CD4+ or CD8+ T cells sorted from blood, sampled in a trial of the OX40 agonist ivuxolimab. This TCR was sampled from an adult with an advanced solid tumor such as melanoma, head and neck, liver or kidney cancer. The nucleotide sequence reads as follows: TGTGCCAGTAGTGCCCAATCGACAGGGTACCAGCCCCAGCATTTT. The translation is CASSAQSTGYQPQHF.